This T cell receptor beta chain stems from a study of CD8 T cells in Susac syndrome. V lost 3 bases and J 1 base, leaving 5 bases between the germline ends. The CDR3 extends over 13 amino acids. Germline lookup yields CDR1 MNHEY and CDR2 SMNVEV (reference sequence). A quantity of about 0.45 to 1 ug RNA underwent reverse transcription using random hexamers. An immunoSEQ multiplex PCR generated amplified TCR beta CDR3 products spanning 54 Vbeta and 13 Jbeta. TCRdb independently ran MiXCR on the immunoSEQ multiplex PCR reads; one entry per CDR3 protein. The sample records roughly 80,000 distinct CDR3 sequences, approximately 94% being singletons.

Sequencing used CD8+ T cells from PBMCs. The origin of this receptor is a human donor with Susac syndrome. This chain links TRBV27 with TRBJ2-3; no definite D call. This chain's CDR3 is CASSFRGTDTQYF. CDR3 in DNA: TGTGCCAGCAGTTTCCGGGGCACAGATACGCAGTATTTT.